This TCR beta chain was obtained from a study of blood T cell repertoires in COVID-19. Study summary: Samples taken during acute and convalescent COVID-19 were collected in the United States, Italy and Spain.

TCRdb's table, derived via immunoSEQ multiplex PCR, lists solely in-frame clones and lacks some. The repertoire holds about 70,000 clones, with 89% as singletons. CDR3 size: 17 residues. The germline V gene encodes CDR1 LNHNV and CDR2 YYDKDF (reference sequence). V was cut by 1 base and J by 0 bases, with 13 bases left in between. This clone was detected only once. This clonotype originated in a man in his 60s with acute or convalescent COVID-19. The sequenced sample was peripheral blood. The chain joins TRBV15 to TRBJ2-1, with no clear D. CDR3 residues: CATSRVGLLSSYNEQFF. DNA of the CDR3: TGTGCCACCAGCAGAGTCGGTCTACTGAGCTCCTACAATGAGCAGTTCTTC. Supplemented by reference TRBV15 and TRBJ2-1, the full variable domain reads DAMVIQNPRYQVTQFGKPVTLSCSQTLNHNVMYWYQQKSSQAPKLLFHYYDKDFNNEADTPDNFQSRRPNTSFCFLDIRSPGLGDTAMYLCATSRVGLLSSYNEQFFGPGTRLTVL.